Listed here are 16 T cell receptor beta chains from one sample, sequenced in a study of metastatic and nonmetastatic thyroid tumors. TCRdb used MiXCR to call clones anew from the PCR reads. This sample yields around 19,000 clones, of which roughly 16% are seen a single time; roughly 40% belongs to the top ten. Until they underwent thyroid surgery, no patient had received any treatment. Material for sequencing was blood. The receptors derive from a female donor with papillary thyroid cancer or a benign thyroid nodule (not recorded which). Some clones in this sample may be carry-over from other donors' samples.

At least ten counts were recorded for this clone. The chain uses TRBV12-3 or TRBV12-4 and TRBJ2-4; perhaps TRBD2 as D (5 bases). CDR3 length equals 14 residues. V lost 4 bases and J 7 bases, leaving 14 bases between the germline ends. The CDR3 spells CASSSGPGGNIQYF. The CDR3 DNA reads TGTGCCAGCAGTTCCGGGCCGGGCGGGAACATTCAGTACTTC.

This clone has a count of ten or more. This may be a read error: a much more frequent sequence differs by one nucleotide. Other DNA sequences in the sample encode the same CDR3. The CDR3, as DNA: TGTGCTAGCAGTCTTATACAGGGGGCAATTAACTATGGCTACACCTTC. Protein product: CASSLIQGAINYGYTF. V usage is TRBV2 and J usage is TRBJ1-2; 9 bases are a match to TRBD1. The germline V gene encodes CDR1 SNHLY and CDR2 FYNNEI. The CDR3 spans 16 residues. Using reference TRBV2 and TRBJ1-2 for the parts outside the CDR3, the full variable domain is EPEVTQTPSHQVTQMGQEVILRCVPISNHLYFYWYRQILGQKVEFLVSFYNNEISEKSEIFDDQFSVERPDGSNFTLKIRSTKLEDSAMYFCASSLIQGAINYGYTFGSGTRLTVV.

This clone was observed at least ten times. The chain joins TRBV28 to TRBJ2-7; D possibly corresponds to TRBD2 (6 bases). There are 15 residues in the CDR3. Germline CDR1 MDHEN, CDR2 SYDVKM. V shed 6 bases and J shed 0 bases, with 15 bases lying between them. The CDR3 here is CASSPMATSSYEQYF. DNA of the CDR3: TGTGCCAGCAGCCCAATGGCGACTAGCTCCTACGAGCAGTACTTC.

The V gene is TRBV6-5, the J gene TRBJ1-2; D is possibly TRBD1 (6 bases). This CDR3 comprises 14 residues. The V and J ends lost 4 bases and 8 bases respectively, with 17 bases between them. Germline CDR1 and CDR2: MNHEY and SVGAGI. This chain's CDR3 is CASSSPSRGGGYTF. CDR3 coding DNA: TGTGCCAGCAGTTCCCCGTCCAGGGGTGGCGGCTACACCTTC.

This clone was detected many times. V gene TRBV5-6 combines with J gene TRBJ2-2, with no clear D. CDR3 size: 12 residues. Germline values: CDR1 SGHDT, CDR2 YYEEEE. Trimming stripped 2 bases from V and 11 bases from J, with 10 bases between. The CDR3 bases are TGTGCCAGCAGCTTAGGTAGTTTTGAGCTGTTTTTT. This translates into CASSLGSFELFF. The full variable domain, completed using reference TRBV5-6 and TRBJ2-2, is DAGVTQSPTHLIKTRGQQVTLRCSPKSGHDTVSWYQQALGQGPQFIFQYYEEEERQRGNFPDRFSGHQFPNYSSELNVNALLLGDSALYLCASSLGSFELFFGEGSRLTVL.

Judged by abundance, this clone is medium-sized (0.01 to 0.1%). The rearrangement uses TRBV5-1 and TRBJ2-7, with TRBD2 identical over 8 bases. V trimming: 4 bases; J trimming: 6 bases; junction bases outside the gene matches: 18. The germline V gene has CDR1 SGHRS and CDR2 YFSETQ. The length of the CDR3 is 17 residues. This chain's CDR3 is CASSVTSGWRSSGEQYF. CDR3 nucleotides: TGCGCCAGCAGCGTAACTAGCGGTTGGAGGTCCTCGGGCGAGCAGTACTTC.

The rearrangement uses TRBV28 and TRBJ2-7, with D possibly called TRBD1 or TRBD2 (5 bases each). The CDR3 totals 14 residues. The V and J ends lost 7 bases and 2 bases respectively, with 15 bases between them. Looked up from germline, CDR1 is MDHEN and CDR2 is SYDVKM. CDR3 amino acids: CASKSRDGAYEQYF. As DNA, the CDR3 is TGTGCCAGCAAAAGCCGGGACGGTGCCTACGAGCAGTACTTC.

Many counts were recorded for this clone. The chain joins TRBV19 to TRBJ2-3; D gene uncertain. V was trimmed by 7 bases and J by 8 bases, leaving 16 bases between them. The CDR3 is 13 residues long. Germline V gives CDR1 LNHDA, CDR2 SQIVND (reference sequence). In DNA form, the CDR3 reads TGTGCCAGTATGGTAGCCAGCTTAGGTACGCAGTATTTT. It yields the protein CASMVASLGTQYF. The whole variable domain, filled in from reference TRBV19 and TRBJ2-3, reads DGGITQSPKYLFRKEGQNVTLSCEQNLNHDAMYWYRQDPGQGLRLIYYSQIVNDFQKGDIAEGYSVSREKKESFPLTVTSAQKNPTAFYLCASMVASLGTQYFGPGTRLTVL.

This clone was seen ten or more times. The J gene is TRBJ1-1, the V gene TRBV27, with D unresolved. The CDR3 extends over 13 amino acids. From germline, CDR1 is MNHEY and CDR2 SMNVEV (reference sequence). V lost 6 bases to trimming and J lost 0 bases, with 8 bases between them. DNA of the CDR3: TGTGCCAGCAGGTCCAGGTTGAACACTGAAGCTTTCTTT. Amino acids: CASRSRLNTEAFF.

This clone was detected many times. V usage is TRBV30 and J usage is TRBJ1-5, with 8 bases that match TRBD1. CDR1 is GTSNPN, CDR2 SVGIG, per germline (reference sequence). CDR3 length equals 16 residues. The junction had 7 bases not matched to a gene; V was cut back by 2 bases and J by 1 base. CDR3 coding DNA: TGTGCCTGGAGTCACAGGGGGGTACAGAGCAATCAGCCCCAGCATTTT. Protein product: CAWSHRGVQSNQPQHF.

The table lists this clone with a few counts. The chain links TRBV6-2 or TRBV6-3 to TRBJ1-1; D not resolved. The CDR3 spans 13 residues. The germline gives CDR1 MNHEY, CDR2 SVGEGT. Trimming took off 3 bases at V and 1 base at J, with 6 bases between the two ends. As DNA, the CDR3 is TGTGCCAGCAGTTATGTTGAGAACACTGAAGCTTTCTTT. Translated, it gives CASSYVENTEAFF.

The table lists this clone with many counts. A much more abundant neighbour one base away suggests this may be a read error. The chain employs TRBV4-2 and TRBJ2-5; 9 bases align to TRBD2. V shed 5 bases and J 5 bases; nucleotides not matched to a gene: 9. This CDR3 region has 15 residues. Germline V gene data show CDR1 as LGHNA and CDR2 as YNFKEQ. Here the CDR3 reads CASSSARTSVETQYF. The DNA for the CDR3 is TGTGCCAGCAGCTCCGCTCGGACTAGCGTCGAGACCCAGTACTTC.

This clone was detected ten times or more. The J gene is TRBJ2-5, the V gene TRBV7-6, with D possibly being TRBD2 (6 bases). This CDR3 region has 14 residues. Trimming took 5 bases from V and 1 from J, leaving 11 bases between them. Germline CDR1 is SGHVS and CDR2 is FNYEAQ. In nucleotides, the CDR3 is TGTGCCAGCAGCCTAAGCGGGCCCCAAGAGACCCAGTACTTC. Protein: CASSLSGPQETQYF.

There are a few counts of this clone. The CDR3 does not end in the conserved phenylalanine or tryptophan, so this is likely a read error. The limits of the CDR3 on the DNA are not certain, so only TCRdb's listed CDR3 is given. The rearrangement links TRBV7-8 to TRBJ2-6; TRBD2, the table's D call, lacks a check against the DNA. The germline V gene encodes CDR1 SGHVS and CDR2 FQNEAQ. 11 amino acids form the CDR3, both terminal residues included. The CDR3 protein is CASSSAGLDFS.

This clone was recorded at least ten times. The rearrangement uses TRBV28 and TRBJ2-7, with 11 bases identical to TRBD1. V was pared by 2 bases and J by 6 bases, with 9 bases of the junction left unmatched. There are 16 residues in the CDR3. CDR1 and CDR2 (germline): MDHEN, SYDVKM. The CDR3 DNA is TGTGCCAGCAGTTTACGGACAGGGGGCGCATTGGGCGAGCAGTACTTC. Translation: CASSLRTGGALGEQYF.

This clone was picked up many times. The V and J genes are TRBV5-4 and TRBJ1-6; no reliable D call. The germline V gene encodes CDR1 SGHNT and CDR2 YYREEE (reference sequence). V was clipped by 10 bases and J by 5 bases, with 13 bases between them. This CDR3 region has 13 residues. The CDR3 DNA follows: TGTGCCGGCCGGACGGAAGATAATTCACCCCTCCACTTT. Protein product: CAGRTEDNSPLHF.